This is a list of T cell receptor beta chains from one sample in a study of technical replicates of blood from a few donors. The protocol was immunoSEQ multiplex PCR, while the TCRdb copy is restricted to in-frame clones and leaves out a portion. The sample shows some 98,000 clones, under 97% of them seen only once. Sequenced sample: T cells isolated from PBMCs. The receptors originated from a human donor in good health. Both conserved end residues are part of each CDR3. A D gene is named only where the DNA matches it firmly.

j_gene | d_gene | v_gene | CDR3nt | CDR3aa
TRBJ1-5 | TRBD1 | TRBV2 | TGTGCCAGCAGCGGGACAGGGGGCGATCAGCCCCAGCATTTT | CASSGTGGDQPQHF
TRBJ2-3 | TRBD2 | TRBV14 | TGTGCCAGCAGCCCAACCCGGGGACTAGCAAGAGATACGCAGTATTTT | CASSPTRGLARDTQYF
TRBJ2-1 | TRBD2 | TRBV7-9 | TGTGCCAGCAGCTGGGGACTAGTCGGATCCAATGAGCAGTTCTTC | CASSWGLVGSNEQFF
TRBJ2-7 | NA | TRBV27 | TGTGCCAGCAGTCGGGGGTCCTCATACCTGGGCGAGCAGTACTTC | CASSRGSSYLGEQYF
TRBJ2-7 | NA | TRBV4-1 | TGCGCCAGCAGCCAAGAGCCTGCAGGGACCTACGAGCAGTACTTC | CASSQEPAGTYEQYF
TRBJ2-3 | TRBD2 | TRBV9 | TGTGCCAGCAGCTCATCGGGCGGGGGGGGATTCACAGATACGCAGTATTTT | CASSSSGGGGFTDTQYF
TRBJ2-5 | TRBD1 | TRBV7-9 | TGTGCCAGCAGCCCCGGGACAGACACCCTGGAGACCCAGTACTTC | CASSPGTDTLETQYF
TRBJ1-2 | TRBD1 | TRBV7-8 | TGTGCCAGCAGATTTCCGGGACAGGGTGGCGGCTACACCTTC | CASRFPGQGGGYTF
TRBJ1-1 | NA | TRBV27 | TGTGCCAGCAGTTTCTATTCCATAAACCTGAACACTGAAGCTTTCTTT | CASSFYSINLNTEAFF
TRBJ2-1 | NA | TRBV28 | TGTGCCAGCAGTGACCGGGATGAGCAGTTCTTC | CASSDRDEQFF
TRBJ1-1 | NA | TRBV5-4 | TGTGCCAGCAGCTTTGACGGGAGGGCCATGAACACTGAAGCTTTCTTT | CASSFDGRAMNTEAFF
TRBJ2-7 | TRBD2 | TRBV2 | TGTGCCAGCAGAGAGGGACTAGCTAGGTCCTACGAGCAGTACTTC | CASREGLARSYEQYF
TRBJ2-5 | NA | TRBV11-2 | TGTGCCAGCAGCTTATCGGGTAGCCAAGAGACCCAGTACTTC | CASSLSGSQETQYF